Presented here are 15 T cell receptor beta chains from one specimen sequenced in a study of beta chain features in type 1 diabetes. Study-level findings and limits: Type 1 diabetes patients showed a moderate but significant shortening of TCRB CDR3s in all four CD4+ subsets.

Expressed TCRB transcripts were sequenced because the entire RNA isolate underwent reverse transcription. Assay used: immunoSEQ multiplex PCR; TCRdb lists only in-frame clones, some missing. The table has over 150,000 clones, around 8% seen once. Their antigens are not known. The material sequenced was central memory CD4+ T cells from blood. The receptors here all came from a woman between 35 and 50 years old with type 1 diabetes.

In this sample, this clone turned up once. The V call is TRBV30, the J call TRBJ1-6; D is perhaps TRBD1 (6 bases). Germline CDR1 is GTSNPN and CDR2 is SVGIG (reference sequence). This CDR3 is built from 14 residues. Trimming took 3 bases from V and 8 from J, leaving 14 bases between them. CDR3 sequence (DNA): TGTGCCTGGAGCGCCGGGACAACCTATTCACCCCTCCACTTT. This sequence encodes CAWSAGTTYSPLHF.

CDR3 residues: CASSPLAGANTGELFF. The CDR3 DNA follows: TGTGCCAGCAGTCCCCTAGCGGGGGCGAACACCGGGGAGCTGTTTTTT. The chain employs TRBV27 and TRBJ2-2; 10 bases are shared with TRBD2. CDR3 length: 16 amino acids. The V segment lost 5 bases and the J segment 0 bases; nucleotides outside the gene matches: 3. Germline assignment: CDR1 MNHEY and CDR2 SMNVEV (reference sequence).

The rearrangement uses TRBV5-1 and TRBJ2-3, with D maybe TRBD2 (5 bases). Looked up from germline, CDR1 is SGHRS and CDR2 is YFSETQ. The CDR3 runs 13 residues. The ends were cut back, 1 base at V and 5 bases at J, with 8 bases in the middle. This CDR3 is CASSLHRGDTQYF. The CDR3 bases are TGCGCCAGCAGCTTGCACCGGGGAGATACGCAGTATTTT.

The table lists this clone with many counts. This chain links TRBV9 with TRBJ2-1; tentatively, D is TRBD2 (5 bases). Trimming removed 0 bases from V and 2 bases from J, with 9 bases in between. The CDR3 contains 15 residues. The germline V gene has CDR1 SGDLS and CDR2 YYNGEE. The CDR3 spells CASSVGASPYNEQFF. CDR3 DNA sequence: TGTGCCAGCAGCGTAGGGGCTAGCCCCTACAATGAGCAGTTCTTC. Full variable domain (missing parts from reference TRBV9 and TRBJ2-1): DSGVTQTPKHLITATGQRVTLRCSPRSGDLSVYWYQQSLDQGLQFLIQYYNGEERAKGNILERFSAQQFPDLHSELNLSSLELGDSALYFCASSVGASPYNEQFFGPGTRLTVL.

The chain carries TRBV11-1 and TRBJ2-2; D perhaps matches TRBD2 (5 bases). This CDR3 is built from 14 residues. The V end lost 2 bases, the J end lost 5 bases, and 9 bases lay between the germline ends. Germline V gene sequence: CDR1 SGHAT, CDR2 FQDESV (reference sequence). Here the CDR3 reads CASSLRGFTGELFF. In DNA, the CDR3 is TGTGCCAGCAGCTTAAGAGGGTTTACCGGGGAGCTGTTTTTT.

The rearrangement joins TRBV4-2 to TRBJ2-2, with 9 bases lining up with TRBD2. CDR3 length: 16 residues. The germline V gene encodes CDR1 LGHNA and CDR2 YNFKEQ. J was trimmed by 1 base and V by 3 bases; bases with no gene match: 3. The CDR3 region has the DNA TGTGCCAGCAGCCAGTTACTAGCGGGGAACACCGGGGAGCTGTTTTTT. Translating it yields CASSQLLAGNTGELFF.

J is TRBJ1-5 and V is TRBV27, with TRBD1 matching 7 bases. The CDR3 sequence is 14 residues long. V lost 6 bases, J lost 5 bases, and 7 bases stayed unmatched. Germline loops: CDR1 MNHEY, CDR2 SMNVEV (reference sequence). The DNA for the CDR3 is TGTGCCAGCAGCCCCGGGACAGATCATCAGCCCCAGCATTTT. This codes for CASSPGTDHQPQHF.

This clone has only a few counts. The V call is TRBV19, the J call TRBJ2-3, with 7 bases identical to TRBD2. The CDR3 covers 14 residues. Germline V CDR1 and CDR2: LNHDA, SQIVND (reference sequence). J gave up 5 bases and V 3 bases, and 5 bases lay outside the gene matches. The CDR3 reads CASSIGSSGDTQYF. The CDR3 DNA reads TGTGCCAGTAGTATTGGGTCTAGCGGAGATACGCAGTATTTT.

This clone was detected a few times. The V gene is TRBV7-2, the J gene TRBJ1-4; 8 positions agree with TRBD1. This CDR3 region has 14 residues. CDR1 and CDR2 from the germline V gene are SGHTA and FQGNSA. The junction had 12 bases not matched to a gene; V was cut back by 7 bases and J by 11 bases. The CDR3 loop is CASTLTTDRVKLFF. CDR3 nucleotides: TGTGCCAGCACCCTTACCACGGACAGGGTCAAACTGTTTTTT.

The chain joins TRBV7-2 to TRBJ2-7; tentatively, D is TRBD2 (6 bases). The V end lost 5 bases, the J end lost 6 bases, and 17 bases lay between the germline ends. CDR1 and CDR2 from the germline V gene are SGHTA and FQGNSA. This CDR3 has 14 residues. The CDR3 loop reads CASSPTWRAGEQYF. The CDR3 coding sequence is TGTGCCAGCAGCCCCACCTGGAGGGCGGGCGAGCAGTACTTC. The full variable domain, rest sourced from reference TRBV7-2 and TRBJ2-7, is GAGVSQSPSNKVTEKGKDVELRCDPISGHTALYWYRQSLGQGLEFLIYFQGNSAPDKSGLPSDRFSAERTGGSVSTLTIQRTQQEDSAVYLCASSPTWRAGEQYFGPGTRLTVT.

The table lists this clone with a few counts. Other DNA sequences in this specimen translate into the identical CDR3. This rearrangement joins TRBV2 to TRBJ1-5, with TRBD1 identical over 8 bases. CDR1 and CDR2 (germline): SNHLY, FYNNEI. The CDR3 totals 14 residues. Trimming at V came to 5 bases and at J to 4 bases, leaving 4 bases not matched to a gene. The CDR3 coding sequence is TGTGCCAGCAGTCCGGACAGGGCTAATCAGCCCCAGCATTTT. It translates to CASSPDRANQPQHF. Drawing the rest from reference TRBV2 and TRBJ1-5, the complete variable domain is EPEVTQTPSHQVTQMGQEVILRCVPISNHLYFYWYRQILGQKVEFLVSFYNNEISEKSEIFDDQFSVERPDGSNFTLKIRSTKLEDSAMYFCASSPDRANQPQHFGDGTRLSIL.

This sequence joins TRBV11-3 and TRBJ2-1; 7 bases agree with TRBD2. The CDR3 is 17 amino acids. Germline V lookup: CDR1 SGHNT, CDR2 YENEEA. Trimming removed 0 bases from V and 2 bases from J; junction bases left unmatched: 7. CDR3 protein: CASSLDQASGAYNEQFF. DNA of the CDR3: TGTGCCAGCAGCTTAGATCAGGCCAGCGGGGCCTACAATGAGCAGTTCTTC.

The rearrangement links TRBV5-1 to TRBJ1-2; no firm D call. The length of the CDR3 is 12 residues. Germline V gene lookup returns CDR1 SGHRS and CDR2 YFSETQ. The ends were cut back, 4 bases at V and 6 bases at J, with 10 bases in the middle. CDR3 residues: CASSETGNGYTF. Written as DNA, the CDR3 is TGCGCCAGCAGCGAGACGGGGAATGGCTACACCTTC. The whole variable domain, remainder taken from reference TRBV5-1 and TRBJ1-2, is KAGVTQTPRYLIKTRGQQVTLSCSPISGHRSVSWYQQTPGQGLQFLFEYFSETQRNKGNFPGRFSGRQFSNSRSEMNVSTLELGDSALYLCASSETGNGYTFGSGTRLTVV.

This clone was found a few times. Here the CDR3 DNA reads TGTGCTAGTGGACACGGGGGAGAGACCCAGTACTTC. Its protein product is CASGHGGETQYF. The gene calls are TRBV12-5 and TRBJ2-5, with a weak D call TRBD2 (6 bases). Per germline, CDR1 LGHNT and CDR2 FRNRAP. The CDR3 extends over 12 amino acids. Trimming took 6 bases from V and 4 from J, leaving 9 bases between them.

V usage is TRBV29-1 and J usage is TRBJ1-3; 7 positions agree with TRBD1. Germline V gene data show CDR1 as SQVTM and CDR2 as ANQGSEA. Unmatched junction bases numbered 7, after V lost 3 bases and J lost 8 bases. CDR3 length equals 13 residues. This CDR3 is CSVDRTGTDTIYF. For the CDR3, the DNA is TGCAGCGTTGATAGAACAGGGACAGACACCATATATTTT.